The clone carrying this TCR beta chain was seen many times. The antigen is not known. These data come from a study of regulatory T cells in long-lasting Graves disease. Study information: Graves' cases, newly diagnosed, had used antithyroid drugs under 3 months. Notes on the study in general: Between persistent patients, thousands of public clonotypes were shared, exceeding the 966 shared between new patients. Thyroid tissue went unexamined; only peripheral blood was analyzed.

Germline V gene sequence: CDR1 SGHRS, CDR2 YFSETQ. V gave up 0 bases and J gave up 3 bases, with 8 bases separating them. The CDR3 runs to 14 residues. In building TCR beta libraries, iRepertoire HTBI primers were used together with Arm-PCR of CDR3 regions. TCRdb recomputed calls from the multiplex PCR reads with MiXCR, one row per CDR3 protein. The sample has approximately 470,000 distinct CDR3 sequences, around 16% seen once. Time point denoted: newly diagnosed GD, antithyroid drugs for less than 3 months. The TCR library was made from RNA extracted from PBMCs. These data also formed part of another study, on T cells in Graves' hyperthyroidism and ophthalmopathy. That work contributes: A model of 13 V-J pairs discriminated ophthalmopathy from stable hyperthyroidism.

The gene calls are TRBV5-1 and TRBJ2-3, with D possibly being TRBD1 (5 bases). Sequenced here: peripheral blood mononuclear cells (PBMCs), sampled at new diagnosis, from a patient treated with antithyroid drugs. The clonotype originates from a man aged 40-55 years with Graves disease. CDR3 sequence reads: CASSLAHRTDTQYF. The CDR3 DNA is TGCGCCAGCAGCTTGGCCCACAGGACAGATACGCAGTATTTT. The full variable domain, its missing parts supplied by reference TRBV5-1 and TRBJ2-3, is KAGVTQTPRYLIKTRGQQVTLSCSPISGHRSVSWYQQTPGQGLQFLFEYFSETQRNKGNFPGRFSGRQFSNSRSEMNVSTLELGDSALYLCASSLAHRTDTQYFGPGTRLTVL.